This T cell receptor beta chain is from a study of cytomegalovirus exposure and HLA in healthy donors. Whole-study findings and limits: Using the classifier, cytomegalovirus status was reportedly diagnosed with high specificity and sensitivity.

A remark on this clone: What it binds is not known.

13 Jbeta primers and 60 Vbeta primers were used for the PCR. The table came from immunoSEQ multiplex PCR; TCRdb's copy has only in-frame clones and leaves some out. The sample consists of 100,000 to 150,000 clones, around 73% of them appearing once. CDR1 and CDR2 (germline): SGDLS, YYNGEE. The CDR3 contains 15 residues. The V and J ends lost 3 bases and 7 bases, in that order; junction bases with no gene match: 7. This sequence joins TRBV9 and TRBJ2-5; the match to TRBD2 covers 12 bases. The source material was PBMCs. The sequence derives from a man between 60 and 75 years old in good health and CMV-seropositive. The CDR3 here is CASSAGLAGSGTQYF. CDR3 in DNA: TGTGCCAGCAGCGCCGGACTAGCGGGGTCAGGGACCCAGTACTTC.